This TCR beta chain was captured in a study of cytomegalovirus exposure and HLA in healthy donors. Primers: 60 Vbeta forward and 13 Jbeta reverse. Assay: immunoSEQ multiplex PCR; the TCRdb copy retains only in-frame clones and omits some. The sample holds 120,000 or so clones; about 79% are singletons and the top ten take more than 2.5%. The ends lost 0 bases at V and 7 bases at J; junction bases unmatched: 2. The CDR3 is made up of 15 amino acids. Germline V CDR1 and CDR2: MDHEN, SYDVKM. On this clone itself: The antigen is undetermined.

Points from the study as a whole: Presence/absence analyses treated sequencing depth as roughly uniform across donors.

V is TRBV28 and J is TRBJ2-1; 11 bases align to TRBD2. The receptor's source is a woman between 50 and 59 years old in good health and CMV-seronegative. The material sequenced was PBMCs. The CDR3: CASSLWTSGKNEQFF. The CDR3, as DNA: TGTGCCAGCAGTTTATGGACTAGCGGGAAAAATGAGCAGTTCTTC.